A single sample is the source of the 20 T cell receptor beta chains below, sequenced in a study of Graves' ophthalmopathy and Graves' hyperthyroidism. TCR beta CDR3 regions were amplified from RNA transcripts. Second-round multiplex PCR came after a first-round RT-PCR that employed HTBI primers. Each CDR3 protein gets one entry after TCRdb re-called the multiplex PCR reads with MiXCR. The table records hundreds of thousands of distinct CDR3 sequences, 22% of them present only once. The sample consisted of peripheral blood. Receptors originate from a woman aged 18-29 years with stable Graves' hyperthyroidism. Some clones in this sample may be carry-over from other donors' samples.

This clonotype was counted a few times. Here the CDR3 DNA reads TGTGCCAGCAGAGGGGGGTTTAGTCAGCCCCAGCATTTT. Translated: CASRGGFSQPQHF. This chain connects TRBV27 to TRBJ1-5; maybe TRBD1 (6 bases). Germline CDR1 and CDR2: MNHEY and SMNVEV (reference sequence). V was trimmed by 6 bases and J by 6 bases, leaving 12 bases between them. The CDR3 spans 13 residues.

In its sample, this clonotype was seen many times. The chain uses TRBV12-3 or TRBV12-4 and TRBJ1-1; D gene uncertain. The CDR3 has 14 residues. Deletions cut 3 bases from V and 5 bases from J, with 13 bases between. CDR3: CASSFASPGTEAFF. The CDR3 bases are TGTGCCAGCAGTTTCGCTAGTCCGGGGACTGAAGCTTTCTTT.

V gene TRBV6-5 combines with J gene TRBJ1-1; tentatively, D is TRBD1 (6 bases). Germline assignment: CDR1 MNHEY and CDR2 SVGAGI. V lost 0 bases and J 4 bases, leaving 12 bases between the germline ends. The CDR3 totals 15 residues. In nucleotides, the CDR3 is TGTGCCAGCAGTTACTCAGGAGGGGGTGGCACTGAAGCTTTCTTT. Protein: CASSYSGGGGTEAFF.

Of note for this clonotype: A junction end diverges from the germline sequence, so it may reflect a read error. The DNA for the CDR3 is TGCGCCAGCAGCCCTGGGACTAACCAAGAGACCAAGTACTTC. It specifies CASSPGTNQETKYF. The chain employs TRBV5-1 and TRBJ2-5, with 7 bases matching TRBD2. The CDR3 spans 14 residues. The germline gives CDR1 SGHRS, CDR2 YFSETQ.

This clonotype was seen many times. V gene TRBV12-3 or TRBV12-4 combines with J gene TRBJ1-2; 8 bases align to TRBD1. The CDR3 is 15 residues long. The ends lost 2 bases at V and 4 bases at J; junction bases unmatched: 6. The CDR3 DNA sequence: TGTGCCAGCAGTTTATCAGGACAGGGTGGCTATGGCTACACCTTC. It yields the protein CASSLSGQGGYGYTF.

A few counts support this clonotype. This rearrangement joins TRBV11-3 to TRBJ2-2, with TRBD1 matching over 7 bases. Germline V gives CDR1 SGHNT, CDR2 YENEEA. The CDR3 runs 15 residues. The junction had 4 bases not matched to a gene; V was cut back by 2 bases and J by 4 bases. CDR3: CASSLRGGGTGELFF. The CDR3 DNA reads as TGTGCCAGCAGCTTACGAGGGGGCGGCACCGGGGAGCTGTTTTTT.

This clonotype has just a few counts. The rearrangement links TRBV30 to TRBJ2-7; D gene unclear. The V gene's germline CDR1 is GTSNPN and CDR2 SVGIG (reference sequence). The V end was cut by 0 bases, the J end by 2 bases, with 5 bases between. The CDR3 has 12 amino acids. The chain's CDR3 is CAWSVGPYEQYF. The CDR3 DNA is TGTGCCTGGAGTGTCGGTCCCTACGAGCAGTACTTC.

CDR3 nucleotide sequence: TGTGCCAGCAGCCTAGACAGGGGTCGCAATCAGCCCCAGCATTTT. The encoded protein is CASSLDRGRNQPQHF. The chain has TRBV7-9 and TRBJ1-5; 8 bases align to TRBD1. The CDR3 extends over 15 amino acids. V trimming: 5 bases; J trimming: 2 bases; junction bases outside the gene matches: 5. CDR1 is SEHNR, CDR2 FQNEAQ, per germline (reference sequence).

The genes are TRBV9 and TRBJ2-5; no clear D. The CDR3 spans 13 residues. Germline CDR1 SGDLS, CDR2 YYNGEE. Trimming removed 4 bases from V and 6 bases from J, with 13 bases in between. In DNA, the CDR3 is TGTGCCAGCAGCCCACCCACGGCGAAGACCCAGTACTTC. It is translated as CASSPPTAKTQYF.

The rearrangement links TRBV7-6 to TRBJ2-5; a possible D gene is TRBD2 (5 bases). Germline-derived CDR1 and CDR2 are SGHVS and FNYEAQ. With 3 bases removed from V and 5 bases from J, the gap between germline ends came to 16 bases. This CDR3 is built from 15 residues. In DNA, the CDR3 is TGTGCCAGCAGCTTTACGTGGGAGCGGTATGAGACCCAGTACTTC. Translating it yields CASSFTWERYETQYF.

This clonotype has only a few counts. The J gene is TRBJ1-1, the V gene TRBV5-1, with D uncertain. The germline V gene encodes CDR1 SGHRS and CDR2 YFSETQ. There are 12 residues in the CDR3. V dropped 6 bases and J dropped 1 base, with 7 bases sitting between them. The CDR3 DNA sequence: TGCGCCAGCATCGACGAGAACACTGAAGCTTTCTTT. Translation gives CASIDENTEAFF.

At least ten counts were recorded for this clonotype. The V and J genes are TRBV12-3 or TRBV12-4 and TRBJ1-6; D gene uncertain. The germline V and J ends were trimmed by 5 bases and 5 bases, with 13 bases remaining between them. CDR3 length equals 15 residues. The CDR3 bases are TGTGCCAGCAGTCCAAGGGTACCCCATAATTCACCCCTCCACTTT. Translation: CASSPRVPHNSPLHF.

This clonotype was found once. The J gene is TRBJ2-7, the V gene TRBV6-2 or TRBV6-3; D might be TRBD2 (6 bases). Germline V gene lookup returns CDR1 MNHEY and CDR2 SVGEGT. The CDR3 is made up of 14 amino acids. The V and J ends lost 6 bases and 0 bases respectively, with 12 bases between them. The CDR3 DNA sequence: TGTGCCAGCAGGATAAGCGGGTTCTCCTACGAGCAGTACTTC. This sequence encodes CASRISGFSYEQYF.

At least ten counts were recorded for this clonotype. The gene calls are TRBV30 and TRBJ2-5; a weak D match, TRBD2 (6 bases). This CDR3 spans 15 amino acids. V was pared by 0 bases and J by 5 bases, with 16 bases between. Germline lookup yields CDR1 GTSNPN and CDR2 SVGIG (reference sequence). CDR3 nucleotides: TGTGCCTGGAGTGTACTAGCTCAGGGCTGGGAGACCCAGTACTTC. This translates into CAWSVLAQGWETQYF.

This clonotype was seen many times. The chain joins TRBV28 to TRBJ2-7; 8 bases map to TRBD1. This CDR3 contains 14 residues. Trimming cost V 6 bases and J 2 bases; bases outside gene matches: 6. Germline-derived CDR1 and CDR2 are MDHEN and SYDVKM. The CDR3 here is CASSPQGATYEQYF. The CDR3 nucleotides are TGTGCCAGCAGCCCTCAGGGGGCGACCTACGAGCAGTACTTC. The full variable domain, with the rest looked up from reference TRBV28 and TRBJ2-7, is DVKVTQSSRYLVKRTGEKVFLECVQDMDHENMFWYRQDPGLGLRLIYFSYDVKMKEKGDIPEGYSVSREKKERFSLILESASTNQTSMYLCASSPQGATYEQYFGPGTRLTVT.

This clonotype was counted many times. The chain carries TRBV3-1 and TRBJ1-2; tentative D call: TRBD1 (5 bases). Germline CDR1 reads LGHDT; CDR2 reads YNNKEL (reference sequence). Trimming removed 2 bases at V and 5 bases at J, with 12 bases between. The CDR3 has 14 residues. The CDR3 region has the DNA TGTGCCAGCAGCCAAAAAGGGGAGGGGTATGGCTACACCTTC. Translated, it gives CASSQKGEGYGYTF.

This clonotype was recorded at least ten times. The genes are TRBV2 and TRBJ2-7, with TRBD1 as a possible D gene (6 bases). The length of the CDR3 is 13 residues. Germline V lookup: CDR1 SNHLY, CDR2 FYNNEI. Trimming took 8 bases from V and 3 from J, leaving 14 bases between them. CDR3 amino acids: CASYSGQNYEQYF. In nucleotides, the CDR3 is TGTGCCAGCTACTCAGGACAGAACTACGAGCAGTACTTC.

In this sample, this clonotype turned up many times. CDR3 bases: TGTGCCAGCAGTGAAGCCGGGACCGTGGGGGCCGGCTACACCTTC. It yields the protein CASSEAGTVGAGYTF. The chain couples TRBV2 to TRBJ1-2; D possibly corresponds to TRBD1 (6 bases). CDR3 length: 15 amino acids. Germline lookup yields CDR1 SNHLY and CDR2 FYNNEI. Deletions cut 0 bases from V and 8 bases from J, with 16 bases between.

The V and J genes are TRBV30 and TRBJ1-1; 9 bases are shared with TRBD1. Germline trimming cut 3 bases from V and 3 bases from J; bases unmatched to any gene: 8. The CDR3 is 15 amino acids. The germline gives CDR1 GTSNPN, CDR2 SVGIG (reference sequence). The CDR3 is CAWRTGGDLYTEAFF. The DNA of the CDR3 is TGTGCCTGGAGGACAGGGGGGGACCTGTACACTGAAGCTTTCTTT.

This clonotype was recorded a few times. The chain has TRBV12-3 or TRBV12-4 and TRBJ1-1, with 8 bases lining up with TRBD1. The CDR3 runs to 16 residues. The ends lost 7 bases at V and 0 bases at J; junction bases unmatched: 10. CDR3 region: CASTTAGGALNTEAFF. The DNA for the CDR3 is TGTGCCAGCACCACCGCAGGGGGCGCGTTGAACACTGAAGCTTTCTTT.